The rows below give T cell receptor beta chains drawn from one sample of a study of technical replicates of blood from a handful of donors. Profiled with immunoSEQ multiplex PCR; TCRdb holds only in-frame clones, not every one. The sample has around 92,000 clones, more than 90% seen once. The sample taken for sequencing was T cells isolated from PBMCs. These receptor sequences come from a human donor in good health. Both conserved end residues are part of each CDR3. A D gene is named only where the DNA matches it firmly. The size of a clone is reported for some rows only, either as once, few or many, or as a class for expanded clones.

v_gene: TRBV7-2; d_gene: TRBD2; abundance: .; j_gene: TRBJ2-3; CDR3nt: TGTGCCAGCACCCTTAGCGGGGGTCTGAAAGATACGCAGTATTTT; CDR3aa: CASTLSGGLKDTQYF
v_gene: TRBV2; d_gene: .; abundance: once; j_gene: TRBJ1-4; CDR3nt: TGTGCCAGCAGTGAAGCGTGGGCAGCCTATGAAAAACTGTTTTTT; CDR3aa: CASSEAWAAYEKLFF
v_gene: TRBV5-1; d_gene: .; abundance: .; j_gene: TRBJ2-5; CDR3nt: TGCGCCAGCAGCTTGAATGGGGGGAAACTAGGAGAGACCCAGTACTTC; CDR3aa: CASSLNGGKLGETQYF
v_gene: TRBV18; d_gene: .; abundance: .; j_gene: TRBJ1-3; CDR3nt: TGTGCCAGCTCACCCTCGGGAAACACCATATATTTT; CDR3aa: CASSPSGNTIYF
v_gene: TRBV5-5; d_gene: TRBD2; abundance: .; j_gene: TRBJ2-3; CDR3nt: TGTGCCAGCAGCTCGTACAGCGGGAGGAAAACAGATACGCAGTATTTT; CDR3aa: CASSSYSGRKTDTQYF
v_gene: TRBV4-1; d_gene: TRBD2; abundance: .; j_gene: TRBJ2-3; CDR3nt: TGCGCCAGCAGCCAACCTCTGGCAGCGGGGGACACAGATACGCAGTATTTT; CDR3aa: CASSQPLAAGDTDTQYF
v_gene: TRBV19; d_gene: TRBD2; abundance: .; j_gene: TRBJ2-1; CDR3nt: TGTGCCAGTACGACTAGCGGGGGGGCAGATGAGCAGTTCTTC; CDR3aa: CASTTSGGADEQFF
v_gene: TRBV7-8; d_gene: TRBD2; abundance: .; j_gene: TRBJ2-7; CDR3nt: TGTGCCAGCAGCCCCCGGGGACTAGCGGGGGGAGCTGGGCCCCACTACGAGCAGTACTTC; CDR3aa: CASSPRGLAGGAGPHYEQYF
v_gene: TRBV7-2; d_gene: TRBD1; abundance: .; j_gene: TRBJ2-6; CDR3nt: TGTGCCAGCAGTCGTATACCGGGACAGTATGCTGGGGCCAACGTCCTGACTTTC; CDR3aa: CASSRIPGQYAGANVLTF
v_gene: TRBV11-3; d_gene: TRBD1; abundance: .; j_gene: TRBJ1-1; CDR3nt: TGTGCCAGCAGCTTAGAAGAGTTCCTGACAGGGGAGAACACTGAAGCTTTCTTT; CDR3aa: CASSLEEFLTGENTEAFF
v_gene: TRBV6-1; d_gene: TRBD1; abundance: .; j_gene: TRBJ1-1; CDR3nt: TGTGCCAGCAACAGGGGGCAGGGGAACACCGAAGCTTTCTTT; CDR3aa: CASNRGQGNTEAFF
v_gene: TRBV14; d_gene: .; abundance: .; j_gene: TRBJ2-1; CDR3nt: TGTGCCAGCAGCCAGGACCTCAGGGTAACTGAGCAGTTCTTC; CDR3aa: CASSQDLRVTEQFF
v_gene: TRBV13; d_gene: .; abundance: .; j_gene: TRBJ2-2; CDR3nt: TGTGCCAGCAGCTCCCAGGGGTATTGGGGCACCGGGGAGCTGTTTTTT; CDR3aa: CASSSQGYWGTGELFF
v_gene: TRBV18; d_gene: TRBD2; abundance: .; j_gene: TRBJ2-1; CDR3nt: TGTGCCAGCTCTCCCACAGCGGGAGCAGGGAATGAGCAGTTCTTC; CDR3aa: CASSPTAGAGNEQFF
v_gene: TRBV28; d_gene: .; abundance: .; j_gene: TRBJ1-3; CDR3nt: TGTGCCAGCAGTTTCCAGGCTCTCTCTGGAAACACCATATATTTT; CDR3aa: CASSFQALSGNTIYF
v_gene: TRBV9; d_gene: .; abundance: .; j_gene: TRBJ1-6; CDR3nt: TGTGCCAGCAGCGCGAGGGATTCACCCCTCCACTTT; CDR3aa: CASSARDSPLHF
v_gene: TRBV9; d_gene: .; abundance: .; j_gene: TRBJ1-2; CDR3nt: TGTGCCAGCAGCGTAGCTACTCGATCCGGGGGGGATGGCTACACCTTC; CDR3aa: CASSVATRSGGDGYTF
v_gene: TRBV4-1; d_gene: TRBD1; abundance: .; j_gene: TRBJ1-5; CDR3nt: TGCGCCAGCAGTCTGGACAGGGGGCCACCCTCTCGAAGGCCCCAGCATTTT; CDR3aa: CASSLDRGPPSRRPQHF
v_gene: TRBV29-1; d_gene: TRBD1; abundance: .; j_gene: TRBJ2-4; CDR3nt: TGCAGCGTTGTAGGACAGGCCCTTCAGTACTTC; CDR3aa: CSVVGQALQYF
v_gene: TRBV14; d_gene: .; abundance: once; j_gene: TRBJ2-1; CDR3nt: TGTGCCAGCAGCCAAGTGGCAGACAATGAGCAGTTCTTC; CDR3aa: CASSQVADNEQFF
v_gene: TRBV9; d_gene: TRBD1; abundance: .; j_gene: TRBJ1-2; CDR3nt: TGTGCCAGCAGCCGCACAGGGGCCGGGGTCTATGGCTACACCTTC; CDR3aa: CASSRTGAGVYGYTF
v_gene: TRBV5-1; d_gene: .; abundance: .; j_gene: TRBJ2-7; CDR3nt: TGCGCCAGCTCCAGGGCGGAAATGTACGAGCAGTACTTC; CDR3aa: CASSRAEMYEQYF
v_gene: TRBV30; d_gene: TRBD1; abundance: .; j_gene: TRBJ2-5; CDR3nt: TGTGCCTGGGACAGGGGGCCAGGGGAGACCCAGTACTTC; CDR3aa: CAWDRGPGETQYF
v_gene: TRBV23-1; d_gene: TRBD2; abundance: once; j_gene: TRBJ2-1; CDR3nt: TGCGCCAGCAGTCGATTAGGACTAGCGGTACCACCCTCCTACAATGAGCAGTTCTTC; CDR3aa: CASSRLGLAVPPSYNEQFF
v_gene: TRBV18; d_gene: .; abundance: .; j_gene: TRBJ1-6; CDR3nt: TGTGCCAGCTCACCAAGCACCAACTATAATTCACCCCTCCACTTT; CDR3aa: CASSPSTNYNSPLHF
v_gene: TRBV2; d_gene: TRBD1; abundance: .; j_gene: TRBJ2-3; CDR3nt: TGTGCCAGCACTGAGGAGCAGGGGGCTAGCACAGATACGCAGTATTTT; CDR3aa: CASTEEQGASTDTQYF
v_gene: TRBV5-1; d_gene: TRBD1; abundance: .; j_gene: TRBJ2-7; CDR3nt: TGCGCCAGCAGCGGGACAGCAGATTGGTACGAGCAGTACTTC; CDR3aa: CASSGTADWYEQYF
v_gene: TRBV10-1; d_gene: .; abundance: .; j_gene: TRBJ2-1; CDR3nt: TGCGCCAGGACAGGACTCAATGAGCAGTTCTTC; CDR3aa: CARTGLNEQFF
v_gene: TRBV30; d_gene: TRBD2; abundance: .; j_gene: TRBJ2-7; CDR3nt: TGTGCCTGGACGTCCGGGACTAGCGGGAGTGGGGGGAACGAGCAGTACTTC; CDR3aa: CAWTSGTSGSGGNEQYF
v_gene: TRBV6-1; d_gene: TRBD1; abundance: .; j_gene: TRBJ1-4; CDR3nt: TGTGCCAGCAGTGAAGGCACAGGGGTTGAAAAACTGTTTTTT; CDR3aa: CASSEGTGVEKLFF
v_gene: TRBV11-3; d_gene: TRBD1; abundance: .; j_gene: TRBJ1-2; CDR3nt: TGTGCCAGCAGCCCGGGACAGGTTATATCTAACTATGGCTACACCTTC; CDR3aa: CASSPGQVISNYGYTF
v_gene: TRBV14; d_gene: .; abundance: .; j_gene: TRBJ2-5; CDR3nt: TGTGCCAGCAGCCACTTTATCTCCCTGCAGAAAGAGACCCAGTACTTC; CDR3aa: CASSHFISLQKETQYF
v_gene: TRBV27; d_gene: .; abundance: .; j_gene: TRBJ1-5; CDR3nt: TGTGCCAGCTCAGACAGTACCTTAAATCAGCCCCAGCATTTT; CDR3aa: CASSDSTLNQPQHF
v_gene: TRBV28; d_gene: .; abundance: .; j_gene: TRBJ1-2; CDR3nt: TGTGCCAGCAGTTACCAGGGATACTATGGCTACACCTTC; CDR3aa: CASSYQGYYGYTF
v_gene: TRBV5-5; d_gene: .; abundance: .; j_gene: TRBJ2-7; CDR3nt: TGTGCCAGCAGCTTGAGGAGGGCAGACTCCTACGAGCAGTACTTC; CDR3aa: CASSLRRADSYEQYF